The 17 T cell receptor beta chains listed next were all sequenced from one sample in a study of regulatory T cells in long-lasting Graves disease. The authors built TCR beta libraries using iRepertoire HTBI primers and Arm-PCR of CDR3 regions. TCRdb redid the calling of the multiplex PCR reads with MiXCR, one entry per CDR3 protein. The sample includes over 200,000 distinct CDR3 sequences, 18% of them seen just once. Time point defined: newly diagnosed GD, antithyroid drugs for less than 3 months. Scientists built the TCR library using RNA that was extracted from PBMCs. Sample: peripheral blood mononuclear cells (PBMCs), taken at new diagnosis, from a patient treated with antithyroid drugs. Receptors originate from a female donor with Graves disease.

V gene TRBV5-1 combines with J gene TRBJ2-2; TRBD2 matches 9 bases. The CDR3 sequence is 15 residues long. Looked up from germline, CDR1 is SGHRS and CDR2 is YFSETQ. Trimming took 2 bases from V and 5 from J; bases not matched to a gene: 4. This CDR3 is CASSFSGSSTGELFF. The CDR3 coding sequence is TGCGCCAGCAGCTTTAGCGGGAGTAGTACCGGGGAGCTGTTTTTT.

This clonotype was seen at least ten times. The CDR3 DNA sequence: TGTGCCAGCAGTGCCCGGGCGGAAACCAGGGGGACCCAGTACTTC. Translated: CASSARAETRGTQYF. The chain uses TRBV25-1 and TRBJ2-5, with a possible D match to TRBD1 (6 bases). V gave up 4 bases and J gave up 7 bases, with 19 bases separating them. From germline, CDR1 is MGHDK and CDR2 SYGVNS. CDR3 size: 15 residues.

This clonotype was seen many times. The genes are TRBV9 and TRBJ2-2; tentative D call: TRBD2 (6 bases). Germline CDR1 SGDLS, CDR2 YYNGEE. Trimming took 4 bases from V and 2 from J, leaving 18 bases between them. The CDR3 is 17 residues long. The CDR3 is CASSPSGGMVNTGELFF. The CDR3 DNA sequence: TGTGCCAGCAGCCCCAGTGGAGGGATGGTTAACACCGGGGAGCTGTTTTTT.

This clonotype was picked up one time. V is TRBV20-1 and J is TRBJ2-5; no definite D call. This CDR3 spans 16 amino acids. The germline V and J ends were trimmed by 3 bases and 5 bases, with 22 bases remaining between them. Looked up from germline, CDR1 is DFQATT and CDR2 is SNEGSKA (reference sequence). The CDR3 nucleotides are TGCAGTGCTAGGGCCTCAAGGGCCGCCAGCTCTGAGACCCAGTACTTC. Protein product: CSARASRAASSETQYF.

Remarks on this clonotype: A far larger clone is one base from this, pointing to a likely read error. The chain recombines TRBV6-8 with TRBJ1-2, with D uncertain. CDR3 length: 14 amino acids. In germline, CDR1 is MNHGY, CDR2 SAAAGT. The CDR3 DNA follows: TGTGCCAGCAATACCCTAGACGGTTACTATGGCTACGCCTTC. This encodes CASNTLDGYYGYAF.

This clonotype was observed at least ten times. The genes are TRBV11-3 and TRBJ2-2; a possible D gene is TRBD1 (5 bases). Trimming took 5 bases from V and 1 from J, leaving 17 bases between them. Germline values: CDR1 SGHNT, CDR2 YENEEA. The CDR3 totals 17 residues. The CDR3 nucleotides read TGTGCCAGCAGCCCCGGCTTTGAAACAGGGAACACCGGGGAGCTGTTTTTT. It is translated as CASSPGFETGNTGELFF.

The table lists this clonotype with many counts. This chain links TRBV30 with TRBJ2-5, with 9 bases matching TRBD2. Per germline, CDR1 GTSNPN and CDR2 SVGIG (reference sequence). This CDR3 region has 14 residues. With V trimmed by 3 bases and J by 8 bases, 10 bases remained unmatched. As DNA, the CDR3 is TGTGCCTGGAGAGTAGCGGGAGCGGGTGGAACCCAGTACTTC. Translating it yields CAWRVAGAGGTQYF.

This clonotype was seen ten or more times. This chain joins TRBV27 and TRBJ2-1; no clear D gene. Trimming removed 0 bases at V and 0 bases at J, with 9 bases between. Germline CDR1 reads MNHEY; CDR2 reads SMNVEV (reference sequence). The CDR3 is 16 residues long. The CDR3 protein is CASSLSPGLSYNEQFF. The CDR3 DNA follows: TGTGCCAGCAGTTTATCCCCGGGTCTCTCCTACAATGAGCAGTTCTTC.

The chain has TRBV12-3 or TRBV12-4 and TRBJ2-5; the D gene could be TRBD1 or TRBD2 (5 bases each). V lost 3 bases, J lost 5 bases, and 16 bases lay in between. The CDR3 totals 15 residues. The CDR3 protein is CASSFRGQGEETQYF. CDR3 coding DNA: TGTGCCAGCAGTTTTCGCGGGCAGGGTGAGGAGACCCAGTACTTC.

This clonotype was counted many times. The CDR3: CSARDLNWQAPYEQYF. Here the CDR3 DNA reads TGCAGTGCTAGAGATCTGAATTGGCAGGCCCCCTACGAGCAGTACTTC. The chain is built from TRBV20-1 and TRBJ2-7, with D hard to call. From germline, CDR1 is DFQATT and CDR2 SNEGSKA (reference sequence). Trimming stripped 0 bases from V and 2 bases from J, with 17 bases between. The CDR3 is 16 residues long.

This chain connects TRBV28 to TRBJ1-2; D uncertain. V shed 2 bases and J shed 1 base, with 5 bases lying between them. CDR1 MDHEN and CDR2 SYDVKM come from the germline V gene. The CDR3 extends over 13 amino acids. CDR3 DNA: TGTGCCAGCAGTTTAAACCTTAACTATGGCTACACCTTC. This encodes CASSLNLNYGYTF.

This clonotype came up a few times. V and J are TRBV19 and TRBJ1-2, with D maybe TRBD1 (6 bases). Trimming left V 10 bases short and J 0 bases short, with 12 bases between. Germline values: CDR1 LNHDA, CDR2 SQIVND (reference sequence). The CDR3 is 13 residues long. The CDR3 bases are TGTGCCACTAGGGACACCTCTAACTATGGCTACACCTTC. Amino acids: CATRDTSNYGYTF.

This clonotype was counted at least ten times. The chain carries TRBV2 and TRBJ2-3; the D is unclear. V dropped 5 bases and J dropped 1 base, with 10 bases sitting between them. The CDR3 is 14 amino acids. Per the germline V gene, CDR1 is SNHLY and CDR2 is FYNNEI. In DNA form, the CDR3 reads TGTGCCAGCAGTCCCGAAGCAGGCACAGATACGCAGTATTTT. Translation gives CASSPEAGTDTQYF.

This clonotype occurred many times. The J gene is TRBJ1-1, the V gene TRBV12-3 or TRBV12-4, with TRBD1 as a possible D gene (5 bases). V was clipped by 3 bases and J by 3 bases, with 29 bases between them. The CDR3 runs to 20 residues. The CDR3 reads CASSFDRGSWSSDGDTEAFF. The CDR3 DNA reads TGTGCCAGCAGTTTCGACAGAGGCAGTTGGTCATCGGACGGGGACACTGAAGCTTTCTTT.

This clonotype was seen many times. The chain has TRBV19 and TRBJ2-1; 7 bases align to TRBD1. The CDR3 runs 14 residues. Germline assignment: CDR1 LNHDA and CDR2 SQIVND (reference sequence). V shed 7 bases and J 1 base; nucleotides not matched to a gene: 4. Here the CDR3 reads CASKWDSSYNEQFF. In DNA form, the CDR3 reads TGTGCCAGTAAATGGGACAGTTCCTACAATGAGCAGTTCTTC.

This clonotype was counted a few times. The V and J genes are TRBV6-2 or TRBV6-3 and TRBJ2-3; TRBD1 matches 7 bases. The germline CDR1 and CDR2 sequences are MNHEY and SVGEGT. This CDR3 comprises 14 residues. V lost 6 bases, J lost 7 bases, and 10 bases stayed unmatched. Here the CDR3 reads CASRKGAGENTQYF. The CDR3 DNA follows: TGTGCCAGCAGAAAGGGGGCAGGGGAAAATACGCAGTATTTT.

This chain links TRBV4-1 with TRBJ1-2, with 8 bases fitting TRBD1. V was clipped by 5 bases and J by 4 bases; unmatched bases: 3. Looked up from germline, CDR1 is MGHRA and CDR2 is YSYEKL. This CDR3 region has 13 residues. In DNA, the CDR3 is TGCGCCAGCAGCTACAGGGGGATCTATGGCTACACCTTC. Translating gives CASSYRGIYGYTF.